This note documents a single T cell receptor (beta chain) sequence. Its cognate antigen has yet to be identified. Base qualities are not at hand, and no much larger clone is one base apart. These data belong to a study of OX40 agonist ivuxolimab in advanced cancers. Regarding the study in general: Ivuxolimab was a fully human IgG2 agonistic monoclonal antibody targeting the costimulatory receptor OX40 (CD134). Intravenous ivuxolimab was administered to patients every 2 weeks at six dose levels: 0.01, 0.1, 0.3, 1.5, 3 and 10 mg/kg. Of the approximately 54 patients in dose escalation, 19 had hepatocellular carcinoma, some 15 had melanoma, 9 had renal cell carcinoma and 9 had head and neck cancer. In the dose-escalation cohort, around four fifths of patients were male, and the mean age was approximately 64 years, with a range of about 23 to 80. Patients were allowed to have had prior anti-PD-1, anti-PD-L1 or anti-CTLA-4 therapy, and 30% to 40% of the dose-escalation patients had been treated with checkpoint inhibitors. Partial responses occurred in three dose-escalation patients: two with cutaneous melanoma and one with hepatocellular carcinoma. Peripheral TCRbeta sequencing was intended to test whether TCR sequence diversity was altered and clonal T-cell expansion was caused by ivuxolimab. The monotherapy dose-escalation portion (N ≈ 57 patients) of the phase I ivuxolimab trial is reported in the paper. Overall results and qualifications from the work: The antigen specificity of the clonally expanded peripheral T cells was not determined. Partial responders in the 0.1-3.0 mg/kg groups had among the lowest normalized peripheral clonal expansion, especially among CD8+ T cells. On average, CD8+ T cells showed more expanded clones than CD4+ T cells after ivuxolimab. Low levels of normalized T-cell clonal expansion were also seen in some patients who did not respond. At doses from 0.1 to 3.0 mg/kg, clonal expansion was seen in both CD4+ and CD8+ blood T cells between baseline and week 6.

There are 14 amino acids in the CDR3, from cysteine to phenylalanine inclusive. Just the 42-base CDR3 DNA is kept, in frame starting at base 1. Trimming at the junction amounts to 3 bases on V and 11 bases on J, and the germline ends lie 15 bases apart. CDR1 SGDLS and CDR2 YYNGEE were looked up in the germline V gene. For sequencing of the TCRbeta CDR3 region, genomic DNA was extracted from the sorted cells. TCRbeta CDR3 regions were sequenced using the immunoSEQ Assay. TCRdb mirrors the immuneACCESS table, restricted to in-frame sequences. Some clones are absent from its copies; in checked studies, under half trace to an unresolved V gene, and the reason for the others is unknown. This sample gives some 70,000 clones in total; roughly 90% of them show up just once. The ten largest clones represent about 8.2% of the sample. Patients with a history of autoimmune disease or receiving systemic immunosuppression were excluded from the trial. Peripheral blood for TCR sequencing was collected from all dose cohorts at baseline, on cycle 4 day 1, and on cycle 7 day 1. The samples were drawn from a first-in-human, open-label, multicenter phase I dose-escalation trial of ivuxolimab. Adults with locally advanced or metastatic melanoma, renal cell, hepatocellular, or head and neck squamous cell carcinoma were enrolled in the trial. CD4+ and CD8+ T cells were sorted separately from peripheral blood before TCR sequencing.

The sequenced sample was CD4+ or CD8+ T cells sorted from blood, obtained in a trial of the OX40 agonist ivuxolimab. Here the chain combines TRBV9 and TRBJ1-6, with TRBD1 as a weak D call on 6 bases. The clonotype originates from an adult with an advanced solid tumor such as melanoma, head and neck, liver or kidney cancer. The CDR3 here reads CASSGSGTMPPLHF. The nucleotide sequence reads as follows: TGTGCCAGCAGCGGCTCGGGGACAATGCCACCCCTCCACTTT.